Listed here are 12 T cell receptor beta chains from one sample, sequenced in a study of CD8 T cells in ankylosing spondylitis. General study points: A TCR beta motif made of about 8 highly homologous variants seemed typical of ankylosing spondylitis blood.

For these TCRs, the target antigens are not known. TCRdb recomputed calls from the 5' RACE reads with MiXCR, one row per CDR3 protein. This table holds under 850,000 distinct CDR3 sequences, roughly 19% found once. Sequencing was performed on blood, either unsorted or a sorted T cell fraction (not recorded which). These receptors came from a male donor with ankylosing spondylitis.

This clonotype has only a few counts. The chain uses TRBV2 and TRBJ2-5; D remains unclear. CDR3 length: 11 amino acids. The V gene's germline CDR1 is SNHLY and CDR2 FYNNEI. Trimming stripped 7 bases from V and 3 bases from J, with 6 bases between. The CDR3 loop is CASTKEETQYF. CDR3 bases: TGTGCCAGCACCAAAGAAGAGACCCAGTACTTC.

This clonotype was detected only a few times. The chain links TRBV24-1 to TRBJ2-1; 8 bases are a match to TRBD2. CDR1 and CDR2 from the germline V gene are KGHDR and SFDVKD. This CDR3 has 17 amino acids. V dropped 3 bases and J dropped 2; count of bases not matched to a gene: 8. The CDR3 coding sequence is TGTGCCACCAGTGATGTGAAGCGGGGGCTCCCCTACAATGAGCAGTTCTTC. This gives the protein CATSDVKRGLPYNEQFF.

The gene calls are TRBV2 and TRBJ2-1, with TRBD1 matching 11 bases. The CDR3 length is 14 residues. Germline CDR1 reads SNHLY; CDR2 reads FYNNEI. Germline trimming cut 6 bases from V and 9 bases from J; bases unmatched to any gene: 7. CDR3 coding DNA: TGTGCCAGCAGGAAGGGACAGGGGGGCATTGAGCAGTTCTTC. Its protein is CASRKGQGGIEQFF.

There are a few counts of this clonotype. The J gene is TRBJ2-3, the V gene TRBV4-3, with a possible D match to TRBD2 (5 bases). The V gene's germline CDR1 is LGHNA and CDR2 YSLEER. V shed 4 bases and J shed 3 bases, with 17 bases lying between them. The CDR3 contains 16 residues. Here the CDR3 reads CASSRLLGSTTDTQYF. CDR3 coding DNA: TGCGCCAGCAGCCGCCTACTAGGCTCTACGACAGATACGCAGTATTTT.

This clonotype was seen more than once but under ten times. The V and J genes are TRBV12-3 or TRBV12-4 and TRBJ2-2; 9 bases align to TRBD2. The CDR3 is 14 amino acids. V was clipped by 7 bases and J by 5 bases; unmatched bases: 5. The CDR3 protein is CASTFLAGTGELFF. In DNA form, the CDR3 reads TGTGCCAGCACTTTTCTAGCGGGGACCGGGGAGCTGTTTTTT.

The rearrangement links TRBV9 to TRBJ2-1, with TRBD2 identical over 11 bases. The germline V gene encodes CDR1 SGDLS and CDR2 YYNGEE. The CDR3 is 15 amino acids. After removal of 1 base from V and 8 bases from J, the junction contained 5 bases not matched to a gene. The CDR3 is CASSVSLAGGDEQFF. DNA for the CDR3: TGTGCCAGCAGCGTAAGTCTAGCGGGGGGCGATGAGCAGTTCTTC.

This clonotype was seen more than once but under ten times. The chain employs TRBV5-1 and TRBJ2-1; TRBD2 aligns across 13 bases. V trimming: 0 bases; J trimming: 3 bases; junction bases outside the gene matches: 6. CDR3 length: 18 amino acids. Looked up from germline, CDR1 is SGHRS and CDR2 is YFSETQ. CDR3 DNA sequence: TGCGCCAGCAGCTTGGTCCCGGGACTAGCGGGAAGCTACAATGAGCAGTTCTTC. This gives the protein CASSLVPGLAGSYNEQFF.

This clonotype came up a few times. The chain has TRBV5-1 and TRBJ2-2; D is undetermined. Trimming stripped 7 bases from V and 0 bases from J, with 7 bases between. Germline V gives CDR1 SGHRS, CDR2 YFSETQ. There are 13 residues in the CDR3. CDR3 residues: CASGYSNTGELFF. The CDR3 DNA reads TGCGCCAGCGGTTATTCGAACACCGGGGAGCTGTTTTTT.

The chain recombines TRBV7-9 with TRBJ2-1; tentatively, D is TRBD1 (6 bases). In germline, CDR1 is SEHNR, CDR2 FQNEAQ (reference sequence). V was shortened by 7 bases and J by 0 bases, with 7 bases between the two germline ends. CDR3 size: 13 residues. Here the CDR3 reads CASNRVSYNEQFF. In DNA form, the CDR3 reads TGTGCCAGCAACAGGGTCTCCTACAATGAGCAGTTCTTC.

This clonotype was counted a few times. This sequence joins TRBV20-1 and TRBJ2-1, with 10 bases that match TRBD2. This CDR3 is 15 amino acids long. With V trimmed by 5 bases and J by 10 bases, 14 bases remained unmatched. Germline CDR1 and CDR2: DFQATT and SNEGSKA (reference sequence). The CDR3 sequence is CSASPVLAGVWEQFF. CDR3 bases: TGCAGTGCTTCCCCGGTCCTAGCGGGAGTGTGGGAGCAGTTCTTC.

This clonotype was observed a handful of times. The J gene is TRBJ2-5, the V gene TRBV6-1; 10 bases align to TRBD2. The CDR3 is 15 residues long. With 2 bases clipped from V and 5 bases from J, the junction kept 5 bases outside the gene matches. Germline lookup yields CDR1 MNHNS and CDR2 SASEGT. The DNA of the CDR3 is TGTGCCAGCAGTGAAAGCGGGGGGGCCGGGGAGACCCAGTACTTC. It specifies CASSESGGAGETQYF.

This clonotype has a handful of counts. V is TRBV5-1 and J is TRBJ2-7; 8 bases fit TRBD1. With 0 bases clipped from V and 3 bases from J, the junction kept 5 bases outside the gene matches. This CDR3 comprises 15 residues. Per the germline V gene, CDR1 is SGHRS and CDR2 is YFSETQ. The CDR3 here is CASSLGQGKFYEQYF. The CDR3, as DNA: TGCGCCAGCAGCTTGGGACAGGGGAAATTCTACGAGCAGTACTTC.